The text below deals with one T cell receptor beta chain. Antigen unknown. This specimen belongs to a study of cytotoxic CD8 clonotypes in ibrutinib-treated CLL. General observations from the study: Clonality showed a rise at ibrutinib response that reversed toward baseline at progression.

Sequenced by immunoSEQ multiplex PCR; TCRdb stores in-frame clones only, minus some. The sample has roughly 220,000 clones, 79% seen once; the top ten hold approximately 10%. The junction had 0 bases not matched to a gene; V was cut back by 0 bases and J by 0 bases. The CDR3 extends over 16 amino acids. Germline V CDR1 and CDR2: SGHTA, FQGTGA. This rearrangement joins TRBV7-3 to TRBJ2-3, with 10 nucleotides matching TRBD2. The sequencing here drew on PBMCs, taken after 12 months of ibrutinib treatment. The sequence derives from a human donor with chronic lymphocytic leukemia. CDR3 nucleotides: TGTGCCAGCAGCTTAACAGCGGGGGGGAGCACAGATACGCAGTATTTT. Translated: CASSLTAGGSTDTQYF.